A single sample is the source of the 13 T cell receptor beta chains below, sequenced in a study of a mutant IDH1 vaccine in newly diagnosed glioma. The antigens for these receptors are not known. TCRdb keeps only in-frame clones here, not all; method: immunoSEQ multiplex PCR. The profile shows 35,000 to 45,000 clones, approximately 80% of them singletons. Documented time point: week 35, safety follow-up. The study gave 300 ug of mutant IDH1 20-mer peptide per vaccine dose, with topical imiquimod. The sample consisted of PBMCs, taken from a glioma patient whose treatment included an IDH1 peptide vaccine. The receptors were sampled from a woman aged 45-60 years with glioma.

This chain uses TRBV15 with TRBJ2-7, with D possibly being TRBD1 (6 bases). In germline, CDR1 is LNHNV, CDR2 YYDKDF (reference sequence). V dropped 0 bases and J dropped 6 bases, with 18 bases sitting between them. The CDR3 length is 16 residues. The chain's CDR3 is CATSRDVQGPQGEQYF. CDR3 DNA sequence: TGTGCCACCAGCAGAGATGTGCAGGGGCCTCAGGGCGAGCAGTACTTC.

V gene TRBV7-9 combines with J gene TRBJ1-2; 9 nucleotides line up with TRBD1. This CDR3 comprises 13 residues. Germline CDR1 SEHNR, CDR2 FQNEAQ (reference sequence). V was pared by 4 bases and J by 6 bases, with 3 bases of the junction left unmatched. The CDR3 sequence: CASSSGQGNGYTF. Written as DNA, the CDR3 is TGTGCCAGCAGCTCCGGACAGGGGAATGGCTACACCTTC.

V usage is TRBV7-2 and J usage is TRBJ1-1; D is unclear. CDR3 length equals 15 residues. Per the germline V gene, CDR1 is SGHTA and CDR2 is FQGNSA. The V and J ends lost 5 bases and 2 bases respectively, with 15 bases between them. The DNA for the CDR3 is TGTGCCAGCAGCCCCCCTTCCCGGCCCAACACTGAAGCTTTCTTT. As protein: CASSPPSRPNTEAFF.

The CDR3 coding sequence is TGTGCCTGGAGTGTAGACGGGGAGATGGCGCAGTATTTT. Residues: CAWSVDGEMAQYF. The rearrangement uses TRBV30 and TRBJ2-3, with a possible D match to TRBD2 (5 bases). V dropped 0 bases and J dropped 10 bases, with 14 bases sitting between them. The germline V gene has CDR1 GTSNPN and CDR2 SVGIG (reference sequence). This CDR3 region has 13 residues.

This sequence joins TRBV4-2 and TRBJ2-7; the D gene is possibly TRBD2 (7 bases). Germline CDR1 LGHNA, CDR2 YNFKEQ. V lost 0 bases and J 6 bases, leaving 18 bases between the germline ends. This CDR3 is built from 16 residues. CDR3 bases: TGTGCCAGCAGCCAAGATCGGGCGGGGGTAGGGGGCGAGCAGTACTTC. Translated: CASSQDRAGVGGEQYF.

The V and J genes are TRBV6-1 and TRBJ2-2; D is unclear. The germline gives CDR1 MNHNS, CDR2 SASEGT. Deletions cut 6 bases from V and 1 base from J, with 6 bases between. There are 13 residues in the CDR3. The CDR3 is CASSRGNTGELFF. The DNA for the CDR3 is TGTGCCAGCAGCCGAGGGAACACCGGGGAGCTGTTTTTT.

The chain recombines TRBV21-1 with TRBJ1-2. TRBV21-1 is a pseudogene segment. The CDR3 has 13 residues. CDR3 coding DNA: TGTGCCACCCGGGGCCCGGGGGCGGATGGCTACACCTTC. Residues: CATRGPGADGYTF.

The rearrangement joins TRBV6-4 to TRBJ2-7, with 7 bases fitting TRBD1. The V gene's germline CDR1 is MRHNA and CDR2 SNTAGT. V was pared by 3 bases and J by 2 bases, with 4 bases of the junction left unmatched. CDR3 length: 14 residues. CDR3 loop: CASSEQGHPYEQYF. The CDR3 DNA sequence: TGTGCCAGCAGTGAACAGGGGCACCCCTACGAGCAGTACTTC.

The rearrangement links TRBV29-1 to TRBJ1-2; D not certain. Trimming removed 3 bases at V and 8 bases at J, with 13 bases between. Germline V CDR1 and CDR2: SQVTM, ANQGSEA. This CDR3 contains 12 residues. The CDR3 sequence is CSVELSGGGYTF. CDR3 nucleotide sequence: TGCAGCGTTGAGTTGTCTGGTGGGGGCTACACCTTC.

The chain links TRBV27 to TRBJ1-6, with D unresolved. This CDR3 comprises 13 residues. The ends were cut back, 9 bases at V and 9 bases at J, with 15 bases in the middle. Per the germline V gene, CDR1 is MNHEY and CDR2 is SMNVEV (reference sequence). The DNA for the CDR3 is TGTGCCAGTGCCGAATTGGAGGGTTCACCCCTCCACTTT. Translating it yields CASAELEGSPLHF.

This clone came up once. The chain recombines TRBV6-5 with TRBJ1-3; no definite D call. Germline V lookup: CDR1 MNHEY, CDR2 SVGAGI. The CDR3 runs 13 residues. V lost 6 bases and J lost 0, with 6 bases in between. Written as DNA, the CDR3 is TGTGCCAGCAGCCCCACCTCTGGAAACACCATATATTTT. Translating gives CASSPTSGNTIYF.

The V and J genes are TRBV5-1 and TRBJ1-4, with 11 bases fitting TRBD1. The J segment lost 3 bases and the V segment lost 3 bases, leaving 4 bases of the junction unmatched. The germline CDR1 and CDR2 sequences are SGHRS and YFSETQ. The CDR3 is 16 residues long. CDR3 region: CASSSGQGASNEKLFF. CDR3 sequence (DNA): TGCGCCAGCAGCTCCGGACAGGGGGCTTCTAATGAAAAACTGTTTTTT.

The rearrangement uses TRBV11-3 and TRBJ2-5; a weak D match, TRBD2 (7 bases). V lost 5 bases and J 3 bases, leaving 19 bases between the germline ends. The V gene's germline CDR1 is SGHNT and CDR2 YENEEA. The CDR3 has 16 amino acids. CDR3 residues: CASSRGGGLGEETQYF. The CDR3 DNA is TGTGCCAGCAGCCGTGGGGGGGGGCTGGGTGAAGAGACCCAGTACTTC.